Below, 24 T cell receptor beta chains from the same sample are listed, as sequenced in a study of blood T cell repertoires in COVID-19. Some clones are missing from TCRdb's copy, which holds only in-frame ones; the method was immunoSEQ multiplex PCR. The sample carries a few hundred thousand clones, approximately 87% recorded once. Sequencing used peripheral blood. All receptors derive from a woman in her forties or fifties with acute or convalescent COVID-19.

This clone has only one observation. Other nucleotide sequences in the sample specify the same CDR3. V gene TRBV12-3 or TRBV12-4 combines with J gene TRBJ1-5; 9 bases align to TRBD1. Trimming took 8 bases from V and 5 from J; bases not matched to a gene: 4. The CDR3 runs 13 residues. CDR3 DNA sequence: TGTGCCAGCCGGGGACAGGGCGATCAGCCCCAGCATTTT. It is translated as CASRGQGDQPQHF.

The chain is built from TRBV19 and TRBJ1-6; TRBD1 matches 7 bases. This CDR3 contains 14 residues. Germline values: CDR1 LNHDA, CDR2 SQIVND (reference sequence). With 7 bases clipped from V and 7 bases from J, the junction kept 7 bases outside the gene matches. The DNA of the CDR3 is TGTGCCAGTACCGCTGGGACAGAGAATTCACCCCTCCACTTT. This gives the protein CASTAGTENSPLHF. Complete variable domain (other parts from reference TRBV19 and TRBJ1-6): DGGITQSPKYLFRKEGQNVTLSCEQNLNHDAMYWYRQDPGQGLRLIYYSQIVNDFQKGDIAEGYSVSREKKESFPLTVTSAQKNPTAFYLCASTAGTENSPLHFGNGTRLTVT.

This clone turned up a few times. The chain uses TRBV6-2 or TRBV6-3 and TRBJ2-7, with D hard to call. Trimming removed 6 bases from V and 3 bases from J, with 6 bases in between. The CDR3 length is 11 residues. Germline V gene lookup returns CDR1 MNHEY and CDR2 SVGEGT. CDR3 region: CASSTVYEQYF. DNA of the CDR3: TGTGCCAGCAGCACTGTCTACGAGCAGTACTTC.

This clone was counted only a few times. The chain recombines TRBV2 with TRBJ1-5, with 8 bases fitting TRBD1. CDR1 SNHLY and CDR2 FYNNEI come from the germline V gene. The length of the CDR3 is 17 residues. V lost 5 bases to trimming and J lost 0 bases; unmatched junction nucleotides: 9. This CDR3 reads CASSTTGALYSNQPQHF. The CDR3 DNA sequence: TGTGCCAGCAGTACGACAGGGGCCCTGTATAGCAATCAGCCCCAGCATTTT.

This clone was counted only a few times. V and J are TRBV18 and TRBJ2-3; 9 bases agree with TRBD2. V shed 1 base, J shed 2 bases, and the junction held 4 bases outside the gene matches. This CDR3 region has 16 residues. Germline lookup yields CDR1 KGHSH and CDR2 LQKENI. The CDR3: CASSPRGGGDTDTQYF. The DNA of the CDR3 is TGTGCCAGCTCACCACGAGGCGGGGGGGACACAGATACGCAGTATTTT.

The gene calls are TRBV6-5 and TRBJ1-3, with 7 bases lining up with TRBD1. The V and J ends lost 0 bases and 11 bases, in that order; junction bases with no gene match: 10. CDR3 length: 15 residues. CDR1 is MNHEY, CDR2 SVGAGI, per germline. The CDR3 is CASSYSNRGFDAIYF. CDR3 nucleotide sequence: TGTGCCAGCAGTTACTCGAACAGGGGCTTCGACGCCATATATTTT.

The CDR3 is CASIRDKGEDGYTF. CDR3 bases: TGTGCCAGCATCAGAGACAAGGGAGAAGATGGCTACACCTTC. The rearrangement uses TRBV6-6 and TRBJ1-2; the D is unclear. CDR1 MNHNY and CDR2 SVGAGI come from the germline V gene (reference sequence). CDR3 length: 14 residues. V shed 7 bases and J shed 6 bases, with 18 bases lying between them.

The chain combines TRBV27 with TRBJ2-7; a possible D gene is TRBD1 (6 bases). CDR1 is MNHEY, CDR2 SMNVEV, per germline (reference sequence). This CDR3 region has 15 residues. Trimming left V 5 bases short and J 1 base short, with 15 bases between. This CDR3 is CASSPRGQFSYEQYF. The CDR3 DNA sequence: TGTGCCAGCAGTCCCCGCGGACAGTTTTCCTACGAGCAGTACTTC.

V and J are TRBV3-1 (or the pseudogene TRBV3-2) and TRBJ1-1; the D gene is possibly TRBD1 (5 bases). With 0 bases removed from V and 5 bases from J, the gap between germline ends came to 10 bases. This CDR3 is 14 amino acids long. Germline V lookup: CDR1 LGHDT, CDR2 YNNKEL (reference sequence). This CDR3 reads CASSQDRRGTEAFF. The CDR3 coding sequence is TGTGCCAGCAGCCAAGATCGTAGGGGAACTGAAGCTTTCTTT.

This chain joins TRBV10-3 and TRBJ1-1, with D possibly matching TRBD1 (5 bases). V lost 0 bases and J 5 bases, leaving 10 bases between the germline ends. Germline V CDR1 and CDR2: ENHRY, SYGVKD. The length of the CDR3 is 14 residues. In DNA form, the CDR3 reads TGTGCCATCAGTGAGTCGACAGTAGTTACTGAAGCTTTCTTT. Protein product: CAISESTVVTEAFF.

The chain couples TRBV7-9 to TRBJ2-3; TRBD1 might be the D (6 bases). V gave up 6 bases and J gave up 8 bases, with 18 bases separating them. This CDR3 spans 14 amino acids. Per the germline V gene, CDR1 is SEHNR and CDR2 is FQNEAQ (reference sequence). CDR3 region: CASRGDTLHVTQYF. CDR3 DNA: TGTGCCAGCAGGGGGGACACCCTTCATGTTACGCAGTATTTT.

This chain joins TRBV30 and TRBJ1-4, with TRBD1 matching 8 bases. CDR1 GTSNPN and CDR2 SVGIG come from the germline V gene (reference sequence). This CDR3 is 13 amino acids long. V shed 5 bases and J 8 bases; nucleotides not matched to a gene: 7. In nucleotides, the CDR3 is TGTGCCTGGGGTCAGGGGGCGCGAGAAAAACTGTTTTTT. It codes for CAWGQGAREKLFF.

This clone was recorded only once. This chain joins TRBV7-8 and TRBJ1-1, with D possibly being TRBD1 (6 bases). Germline CDR1 SGHVS, CDR2 FQNEAQ. The CDR3 extends over 16 amino acids. V was clipped by 0 bases and J by 0 bases, with 11 bases between them. Here the CDR3 reads CASSLAGRTVNTEAFF. The CDR3 DNA is TGTGCCAGCAGCTTAGCCGGCCGGACAGTGAACACTGAAGCTTTCTTT. The full variable domain, its missing parts supplied by reference TRBV7-8 and TRBJ1-1, is GAGVSQSPRYKVAKRGQDVALRCDPISGHVSLFWYQQALGQGPEFLTYFQNEAQLDKSGLPSDRFFAERPEGSVSTLKIQRTQQEDSAVYLCASSLAGRTVNTEAFFGQGTRLTVV.

This clone was observed a single time. The V gene is TRBV7-9, the J gene TRBJ2-2; 7 positions agree with TRBD2. CDR3 length equals 15 residues. Germline V CDR1 and CDR2: SEHNR, FQNEAQ (reference sequence). V dropped 5 bases and J dropped 5; count of bases not matched to a gene: 8. The CDR3: CASSLTSQGTGELFF. The CDR3 DNA follows: TGTGCCAGCAGCCTGACTAGCCAAGGTACCGGGGAGCTGTTTTTT.

The J gene is TRBJ2-5, the V gene TRBV9; 11 positions agree with TRBD2. The ends lost 4 bases at V and 5 bases at J; junction bases unmatched: 13. Germline CDR1 SGDLS, CDR2 YYNGEE. This CDR3 is 17 amino acids long. The CDR3 loop reads CASSPGVAGGLVETQYF. The CDR3 DNA follows: TGTGCCAGCAGCCCAGGGGTAGCGGGAGGGCTAGTGGAGACCCAGTACTTC.

This chain connects TRBV19 to TRBJ2-7; TRBD1 matches at 9 bases. V gave up 5 bases and J gave up 4 bases; unmatched junction bases: 6. Germline V CDR1 and CDR2: LNHDA, SQIVND (reference sequence). CDR3 size: 14 residues. CDR3 region: CASSPGQGAYEQYF. CDR3 sequence (DNA): TGTGCCAGTAGTCCGGGACAGGGAGCTTACGAGCAGTACTTC.

The chain joins TRBV5-5 to TRBJ2-7, with D possibly TRBD1 on 6 matching bases. Trimming removed 4 bases from V and 5 bases from J, with 13 bases in between. The CDR3 extends over 13 amino acids. The germline V gene encodes CDR1 SGHKS and CDR2 YYEKEE (reference sequence). The CDR3 region is CASSAQGINEQYF. DNA of the CDR3: TGTGCCAGCAGCGCCCAGGGGATCAACGAGCAGTACTTC.

The chain joins TRBV5-5 to TRBJ1-1, with 8 bases fitting TRBD1. CDR3 length equals 16 residues. CDR1 is SGHKS, CDR2 YYEKEE, per germline (reference sequence). The V gene end was trimmed by 4 bases and the J gene end by 1 base; junction bases not matched to a gene: 9. The CDR3 reads CASSLGWTGKNTEAFF. Here the CDR3 DNA reads TGTGCCAGCAGCCTTGGGTGGACAGGGAAGAACACTGAAGCTTTCTTT.

The chain links TRBV10-3 to TRBJ2-3; TRBD2 matches at 7 bases. This CDR3 has 13 residues. Losses at the gene ends were 10 bases for V and 6 bases for J; bases not matched to a gene: 10. CDR1 ENHRY and CDR2 SYGVKD come from the germline V gene. Here the CDR3 DNA reads TGTGCCACCACCCCCAGGGAGGGGGATACGCAGTATTTT. This codes for CATTPREGDTQYF.

A single count supports this clone. The chain has TRBV5-1 and TRBJ1-2, with D maybe TRBD1 (5 bases). This CDR3 is built from 14 residues. The germline V and J ends were trimmed by 5 bases and 0 bases, with 11 bases remaining between them. The V gene's germline CDR1 is SGHRS and CDR2 YFSETQ. Here the CDR3 DNA reads TGCGCCAGCAGAAAGACAGACTCTAACTATGGCTACACCTTC. It yields the protein CASRKTDSNYGYTF.

J is TRBJ2-1 and V is TRBV30, with 10 bases fitting TRBD1. Losses at the gene ends were 2 bases for V and 5 bases for J; bases not matched to a gene: 3. CDR1 is GTSNPN and CDR2 is SVGIG in the germline V gene (reference sequence). The CDR3 is 14 amino acids. Here the CDR3 DNA reads TGTGCCTGGAGTTCCGGGACAGGGGACAATGAGCAGTTCTTC. It translates to CAWSSGTGDNEQFF.

CDR3 sequence reads: CASSRQTRTGFYNEQFF. The CDR3 DNA follows: TGCGCCAGCAGCCGCCAAACTCGGACAGGGTTTTACAATGAGCAGTTCTTC. The chain links TRBV4-1 to TRBJ2-1; 8 bases fit TRBD1. Germline CDR1 is MGHRA and CDR2 is YSYEKL. The CDR3 covers 17 residues. The V and J ends lost 4 bases and 4 bases, in that order; junction bases with no gene match: 12.

The V call is TRBV5-4, the J call TRBJ1-2; 8 positions match TRBD1. The CDR3 loop spans 14 amino acids. V gave up 5 bases and J gave up 2 bases; unmatched junction bases: 5. Germline-derived CDR1 and CDR2 are SGHNT and YYREEE (reference sequence). The CDR3 sequence is CASRLGQGNYGYTF. For the CDR3, the DNA is TGTGCCAGCAGACTAGGACAGGGAAACTATGGCTACACCTTC.

The V and J genes are TRBV2 and TRBJ2-2; 13 bases fit TRBD2. The CDR3 runs 16 residues. In germline, CDR1 is SNHLY, CDR2 FYNNEI. The trim removed 5 bases at V and 6 bases at J, leaving 6 bases unmatched. CDR3 residues: CASSKGTSGTSGELFF. DNA of the CDR3: TGTGCCAGCAGTAAAGGGACTAGCGGGACCTCCGGGGAGCTGTTTTTT.